What follows is one T cell receptor (beta chain) and its context. Its cognate antigen is unknown. This sample is drawn from a study of shared clonotypes between healthy human individuals. CD45RA-negative memory and CD45RA+ naive subsets were split from the CD4+ cells. Overall study results and limits: Clonotype sharing among donors was expected to depend on sequencing depth. Of the naive CD4 clonotypes, around 4.8% were shared across a handful of donors.

The genomic DNA of each subset was split evenly across several immunoSEQ plates. Libraries were prepared by immunoSEQ multiplex PCR; TCRdb keeps only in-frame clonotypes and omits some of them. Of millions of clones in the sample, just over 90% were seen once. Germline V gene sequence: CDR1 MRHNA, CDR2 SNTAGT. CDR3 length: 19 amino acids. Trimming left V 2 bases short and J 0 bases short, with 23 bases between. The source material was naive CD4+ T cells from PBMCs. This sample's subset: CD45RA+ positively selected. The chain is built from TRBV6-4 and TRBJ2-7; D may correspond to TRBD1 or TRBD2 (5 bases each). The TCR comes from a man between 18 and 29 years old in good health. Some clones in this sample may be carry-over from other donors' samples. The CDR3: CASSDTGGWLARSSYEQYF. The DNA for the CDR3 is TGTGCCAGCAGTGACACTGGGGGTTGGCTGGCGAGGAGCTCCTACGAGCAGTACTTC.